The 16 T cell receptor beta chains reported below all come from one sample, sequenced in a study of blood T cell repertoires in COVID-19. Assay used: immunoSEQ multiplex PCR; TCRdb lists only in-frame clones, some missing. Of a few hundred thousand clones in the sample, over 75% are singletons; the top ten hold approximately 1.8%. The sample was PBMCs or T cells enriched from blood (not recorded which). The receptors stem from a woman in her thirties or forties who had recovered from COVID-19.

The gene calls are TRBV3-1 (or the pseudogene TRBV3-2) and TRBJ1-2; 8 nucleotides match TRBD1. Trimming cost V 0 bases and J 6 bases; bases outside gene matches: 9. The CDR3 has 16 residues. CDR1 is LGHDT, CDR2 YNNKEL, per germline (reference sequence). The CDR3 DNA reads TGTGCCAGCAGCCAAGACGGACAGGGTGGAGTCGATGGCTACACCTTC. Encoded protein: CASSQDGQGGVDGYTF.

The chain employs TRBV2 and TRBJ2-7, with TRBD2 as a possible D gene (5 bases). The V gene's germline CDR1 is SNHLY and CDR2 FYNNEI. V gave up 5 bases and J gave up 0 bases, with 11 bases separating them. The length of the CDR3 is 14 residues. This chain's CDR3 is CASSIGLISYEQYF. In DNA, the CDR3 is TGTGCCAGCAGTATAGGACTGATCTCCTACGAGCAGTACTTC.

The CDR3 region has the DNA TGTGCCAGCAGCTTAGGTACAGGGGGCTACGAGCAGTACTTC. Encoded protein: CASSLGTGGYEQYF. V usage is TRBV13 and J usage is TRBJ2-7; TRBD1 matches 8 bases. Germline CDR1 PRHDT, CDR2 FYEKMQ (reference sequence). The CDR3 extends over 14 amino acids. Germline trimming cut 0 bases from V and 3 bases from J; bases unmatched to any gene: 1. Using reference TRBV13 and TRBJ2-7 for the parts outside the CDR3, the full variable domain is AAGVIQSPRHLIKEKRETATLKCYPIPRHDTVYWYQQGPGQDPQFLISFYEKMQSDKGSIPDRFSAQQFSDYHSELNMSSLELGDSALYFCASSLGTGGYEQYFGPGTRLTVT.

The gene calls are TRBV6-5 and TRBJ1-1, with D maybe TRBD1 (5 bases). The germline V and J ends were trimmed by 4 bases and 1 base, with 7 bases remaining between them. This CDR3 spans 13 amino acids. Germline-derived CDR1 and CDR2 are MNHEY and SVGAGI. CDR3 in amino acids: CASSSTGNTEAFF. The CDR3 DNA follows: TGTGCCAGCAGTTCCACAGGGAACACTGAAGCTTTCTTT.

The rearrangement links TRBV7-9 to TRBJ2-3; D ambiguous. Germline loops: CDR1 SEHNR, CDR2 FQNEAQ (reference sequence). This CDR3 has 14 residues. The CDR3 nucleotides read TGTGCGTCTACGTTTTCCTCTCGTACAGATACGCAGTATTTT. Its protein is CASTFSSRTDTQYF.

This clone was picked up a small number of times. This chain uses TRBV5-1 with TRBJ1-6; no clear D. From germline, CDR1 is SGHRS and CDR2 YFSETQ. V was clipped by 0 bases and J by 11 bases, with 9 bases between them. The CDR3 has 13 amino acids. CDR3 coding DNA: TGCGCCAGCAGCTTGGGGGAGAGAGCACCCCTCCACTTT. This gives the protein CASSLGERAPLHF. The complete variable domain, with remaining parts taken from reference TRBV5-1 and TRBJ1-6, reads KAGVTQTPRYLIKTRGQQVTLSCSPISGHRSVSWYQQTPGQGLQFLFEYFSETQRNKGNFPGRFSGRQFSNSRSEMNVSTLELGDSALYLCASSLGERAPLHFGNGTRLTVT.

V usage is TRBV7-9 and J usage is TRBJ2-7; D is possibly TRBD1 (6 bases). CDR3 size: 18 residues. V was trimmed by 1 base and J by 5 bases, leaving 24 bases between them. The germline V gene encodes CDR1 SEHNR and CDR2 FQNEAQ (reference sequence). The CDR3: CASSLGPPAGVRSDEQYF. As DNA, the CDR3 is TGTGCCAGCAGCTTAGGGCCCCCAGCAGGGGTCCGATCTGACGAGCAGTACTTC.

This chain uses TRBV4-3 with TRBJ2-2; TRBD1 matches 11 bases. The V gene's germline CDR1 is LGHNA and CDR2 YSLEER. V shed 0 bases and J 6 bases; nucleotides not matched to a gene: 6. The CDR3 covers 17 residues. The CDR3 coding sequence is TGCGCCAGCAGCCAAGATTTGGGGGACAGGGGGGCCGGGGAGCTGTTTTTT. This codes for CASSQDLGDRGAGELFF.

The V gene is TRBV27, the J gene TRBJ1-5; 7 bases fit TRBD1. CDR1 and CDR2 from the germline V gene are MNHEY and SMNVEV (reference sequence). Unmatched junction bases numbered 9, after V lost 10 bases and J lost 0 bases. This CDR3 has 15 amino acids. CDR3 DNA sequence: TGTGCCACCGCTAGGGGGCCAAATAGCAATCAGCCCCAGCATTTT. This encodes CATARGPNSNQPQHF.

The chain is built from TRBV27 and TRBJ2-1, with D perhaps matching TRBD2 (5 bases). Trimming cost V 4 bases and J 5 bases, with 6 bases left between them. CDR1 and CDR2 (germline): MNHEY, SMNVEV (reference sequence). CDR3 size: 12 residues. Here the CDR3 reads CASSSRDNEQFF. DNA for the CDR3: TGTGCCAGCAGTTCGAGGGACAATGAGCAGTTCTTC.

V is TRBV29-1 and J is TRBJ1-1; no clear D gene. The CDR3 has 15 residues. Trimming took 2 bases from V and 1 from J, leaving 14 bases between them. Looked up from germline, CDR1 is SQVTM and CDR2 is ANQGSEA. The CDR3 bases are TGCAGCGTTGAACCCAGGCTGGTTTCGAACACTGAAGCTTTCTTT. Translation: CSVEPRLVSNTEAFF.

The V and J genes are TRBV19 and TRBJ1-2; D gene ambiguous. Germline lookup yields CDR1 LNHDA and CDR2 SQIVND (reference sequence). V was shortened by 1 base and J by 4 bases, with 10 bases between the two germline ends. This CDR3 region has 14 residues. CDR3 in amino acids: CASSIGEDTYGYTF. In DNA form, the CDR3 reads TGTGCCAGTAGTATAGGTGAAGACACCTATGGCTACACCTTC.

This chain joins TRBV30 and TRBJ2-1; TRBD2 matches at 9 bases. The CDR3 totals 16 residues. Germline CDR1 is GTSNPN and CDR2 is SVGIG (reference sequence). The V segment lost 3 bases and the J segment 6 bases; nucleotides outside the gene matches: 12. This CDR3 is CAWRPPPREGLNEQFF. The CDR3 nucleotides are TGTGCCTGGAGGCCCCCCCCGCGGGAGGGCCTCAATGAGCAGTTCTTC.

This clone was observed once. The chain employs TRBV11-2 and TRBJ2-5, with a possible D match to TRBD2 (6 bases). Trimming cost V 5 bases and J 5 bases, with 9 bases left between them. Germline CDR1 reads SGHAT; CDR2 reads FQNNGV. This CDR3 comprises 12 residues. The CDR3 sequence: CASSPRGETQYF. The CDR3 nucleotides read TGTGCCAGCAGCCCCCGGGGGGAGACCCAGTACTTC.

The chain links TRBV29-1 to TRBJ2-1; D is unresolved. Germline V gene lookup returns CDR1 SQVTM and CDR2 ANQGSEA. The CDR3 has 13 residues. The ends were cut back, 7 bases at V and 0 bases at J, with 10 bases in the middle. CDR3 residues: CSARSSSYNEQFF. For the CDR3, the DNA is TGCAGCGCCCGTTCCAGCTCCTACAATGAGCAGTTCTTC.

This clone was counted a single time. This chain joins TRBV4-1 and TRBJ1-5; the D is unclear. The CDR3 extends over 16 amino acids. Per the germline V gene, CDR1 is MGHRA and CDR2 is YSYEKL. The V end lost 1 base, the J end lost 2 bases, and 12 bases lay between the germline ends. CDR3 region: CASSQGGHNRNQPQHF. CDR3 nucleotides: TGCGCCAGCAGCCAAGGAGGGCACAACCGCAATCAGCCCCAGCATTTT.